Listed below are T cell receptor beta chains from one sample, sequenced in a study of metastatic and nonmetastatic thyroid tumors. MiXCR was used by TCRdb to re-call the PCR reads. The data hold tens of thousands of clones, with 23% observed a single time. The specimen sequenced was blood. These receptors were taken from a male donor with papillary thyroid cancer or a benign thyroid nodule (not recorded which). Some clones in this sample may be carry-over from other donors' samples. CDR3s include the opening cysteine and the closing phenylalanine or tryptophan. The D gene is left open where the match is weak. Expanded clones are given a class, and other clones once, few, many or no size at all.

J gene: TRBJ2-7
V gene: TRBV3-1
D gene: NA
clone size: many
CDR3 protein: CASSQDLASDYEQYF
CDR3 DNA: TGTGCCAGCAGCCAAGATCTGGCTAGCGACTACGAGCAGTACTTC

J gene: TRBJ2-2
V gene: TRBV7-9
D gene: NA
clone size: NA
CDR3 protein: CATYRRENTGELFF
CDR3 DNA: TGTGCCACCTATAGACGGGAGAACACCGGGGAGCTGTTTTTT

J gene: TRBJ2-7
V gene: TRBV19
D gene: TRBD2
clone size: NA
CDR3 protein: CASSIGNSGAYEQYF
CDR3 DNA: TGTGCCAGTAGTATAGGAAATAGCGGGGCCTACGAGCAGTACTTC

J gene: TRBJ1-6
V gene: TRBV10-3
D gene: NA
clone size: NA
CDR3 protein: CAISRGQGTISPLHF
CDR3 DNA: TGTGCCATCTCCCGAGGGCAGGGGACAATTTCACCCCTCCACTTT

J gene: TRBJ2-1
V gene: TRBV5-1
D gene: TRBD2
clone size: many
CDR3 protein: CASSLSSGDSYNEQFF
CDR3 DNA: TGCGCCAGCAGCTTATCTAGCGGGGATTCCTACAATGAGCAGTTCTTC

J gene: TRBJ2-7
V gene: TRBV11-1
D gene: NA
clone size: many
CDR3 protein: CASSLLAGSGYEQYF
CDR3 DNA: TGTGCCAGCAGCTTACTGGCAGGGTCGGGGTACGAGCAGTACTTC

J gene: TRBJ2-2
V gene: TRBV6-1
D gene: NA
clone size: many
CDR3 protein: CAGSDTYTGELFF
CDR3 DNA: TGTGCCGGGAGTGACACTTACACCGGGGAGCTGTTTTTT

J gene: TRBJ1-2
V gene: TRBV20-1
D gene: NA
clone size: many
CDR3 protein: CSARNIEFGGYTF
CDR3 DNA: TGCAGTGCTAGAAATATCGAGTTCGGGGGCTACACCTTC

J gene: TRBJ2-3
V gene: TRBV2
D gene: TRBD2
clone size: many
CDR3 protein: CASSPGTSSTDTQYF
CDR3 DNA: TGTGCCAGCAGTCCCGGGACTAGCAGCACAGATACGCAGTATTTT

J gene: TRBJ1-2
V gene: TRBV6-5
D gene: TRBD1
clone size: many
CDR3 protein: CASSYIRTGGSYGYTF
CDR3 DNA: TGTGCCAGCAGTTACATACGCACAGGGGGGAGCTATGGCTACACCTTC

J gene: TRBJ2-1
V gene: TRBV19
D gene: TRBD1
clone size: once
CDR3 protein: CASSSYPRGTNNEQFF
CDR3 DNA: TGTGCCAGTAGCAGCTATCCCAGGGGGACAAACAATGAGCAGTTCTTC

J gene: TRBJ2-7
V gene: TRBV19
D gene: NA
clone size: few
CDR3 protein: CASSIRGSSGAGEQYF
CDR3 DNA: TGTGCCAGTAGTATAAGGGGGTCTAGCGGAGCGGGGGAGCAGTACTTC

J gene: TRBJ2-2
V gene: TRBV6-2/TRBV6-3
D gene: TRBD2
clone size: NA
CDR3 protein: CASSYYFLADTDANTGELFF
CDR3 DNA: TGTGCCAGCAGTTACTACTTCCTAGCGGATACTGATGCGAACACCGGGGAGCTGTTTTTT

J gene: TRBJ2-1
V gene: TRBV15
D gene: TRBD1
clone size: many
CDR3 protein: CATSSPGQGVHEQFF
CDR3 DNA: TGTGCCACCAGCAGCCCGGGACAGGGCGTTCATGAGCAGTTCTTC

J gene: TRBJ2-7
V gene: TRBV28
D gene: NA
clone size: NA
CDR3 protein: CASSLRDEQYF
CDR3 DNA: TGTGCCAGCAGCCTGAGAGACGAGCAGTACTTC

J gene: TRBJ2-2
V gene: TRBV7-3
D gene: NA
clone size: many
CDR3 protein: CASRTGNTGELFF
CDR3 DNA: TGTGCCAGCAGGACAGGAAACACCGGGGAGCTGTTTTTT

J gene: TRBJ2-5
V gene: TRBV7-9
D gene: NA
clone size: NA
CDR3 protein: CASSDPPGGGTGTQYF
CDR3 DNA: TGTGCCAGCAGCGACCCTCCTGGCGGCGGGACGGGGACCCAGTACTTC

J gene: TRBJ2-2
V gene: TRBV24-1
D gene: NA
clone size: few
CDR3 protein: CATSGEGHTGELFF
CDR3 DNA: TGTGCCACCAGTGGAGAGGGGCACACCGGGGAGCTGTTTTTT

J gene: TRBJ2-2
V gene: TRBV29-1
D gene: NA
clone size: many
CDR3 protein: CSVVGDGTGELFF
CDR3 DNA: TGCAGCGTTGTGGGGGACGGCACCGGGGAGCTGTTTTTT

J gene: TRBJ1-6
V gene: TRBV10-2
D gene: NA
clone size: few
CDR3 protein: CASSVAGTDSPLHF
CDR3 DNA: TGCGCCAGCAGTGTAGCGGGGACTGATTCACCCCTCCACTTT

J gene: TRBJ2-7
V gene: TRBV27
D gene: TRBD2
clone size: few
CDR3 protein: CASSPGTSGYYEQYF
CDR3 DNA: TGTGCCAGCAGTCCTGGGACTAGCGGCTACTACGAGCAGTACTTC

J gene: TRBJ2-2
V gene: TRBV7-2
D gene: NA
clone size: NA
CDR3 protein: CASSFNWNTGELFF
CDR3 DNA: TGTGCCAGCAGCTTTAACTGGAACACCGGGGAGCTGTTTTTT

J gene: TRBJ1-2
V gene: TRBV6-5
D gene: TRBD1
clone size: few
CDR3 protein: CASSYPGTGHDGYTF
CDR3 DNA: TGTGCCAGCAGTTACCCCGGGACAGGGCACGATGGCTACACCTTC

J gene: TRBJ2-7
V gene: TRBV28
D gene: NA
clone size: NA
CDR3 protein: CASSLGGISYEQYF
CDR3 DNA: TGTGCCAGCAGTTTAGGCGGGATTTCCTACGAGCAGTACTTC

J gene: TRBJ2-2
V gene: TRBV7-2
D gene: TRBD2
clone size: medium-sized
CDR3 protein: CASSFPSGANTGELFF
CDR3 DNA: TGTGCCAGCAGCTTCCCTAGCGGCGCGAACACCGGGGAGCTGTTTTTT

J gene: TRBJ2-5
V gene: TRBV24-1
D gene: TRBD1
clone size: NA
CDR3 protein: CATSDSYRGPQETQYF
CDR3 DNA: TGTGCCACCAGTGATTCATACAGGGGGCCGCAAGAGACCCAGTACTTC

J gene: TRBJ2-7
V gene: TRBV5-1
D gene: NA
clone size: many
CDR3 protein: CASSFGRSQPSSEQYF
CDR3 DNA: TGCGCCAGCAGCTTTGGGCGCAGCCAACCCTCTTCCGAGCAGTACTTC

J gene: TRBJ2-2
V gene: TRBV9
D gene: NA
clone size: many
CDR3 protein: CASSGVAGRTGELFF
CDR3 DNA: TGTGCCAGCAGCGGTGTAGCTGGTCGCACCGGGGAGCTGTTTTTT

J gene: TRBJ2-5
V gene: TRBV11-2
D gene: TRBD2
clone size: many
CDR3 protein: CASSPGTSPETQYF
CDR3 DNA: TGTGCCAGCAGCCCGGGGACTAGCCCCGAGACCCAGTACTTC

J gene: TRBJ2-1
V gene: TRBV20-1
D gene: NA
clone size: many
CDR3 protein: CSATPGRNYNEQFF
CDR3 DNA: TGCAGTGCTACTCCGGGTCGCAACTACAATGAGCAGTTCTTC

J gene: TRBJ1-4
V gene: TRBV5-1
D gene: TRBD1
clone size: many
CDR3 protein: CASRGQGLNEKLFF
CDR3 DNA: TGCGCCAGCAGGGGACAGGGGCTGAATGAAAAACTGTTTTTT

J gene: TRBJ2-2
V gene: TRBV20-1
D gene: TRBD2
clone size: many
CDR3 protein: CSARPSGRGTGELFF
CDR3 DNA: TGCAGTGCTAGGCCCAGCGGGAGGGGCACCGGGGAGCTGTTTTTT

J gene: TRBJ2-7
V gene: TRBV28
D gene: NA
clone size: NA
CDR3 protein: CASSSPPSLGGHEQYF
CDR3 DNA: TGTGCCAGCAGTTCCCCCCCGAGTCTGGGCGGCCACGAGCAGTACTTC

J gene: TRBJ2-5
V gene: TRBV6-5
D gene: NA
clone size: few
CDR3 protein: CASKDSQETQYF
CDR3 DNA: TGTGCCAGCAAGGACAGCCAAGAGACCCAGTACTTC

J gene: TRBJ2-2
V gene: TRBV24-1
D gene: NA
clone size: few
CDR3 protein: CATSDPNTGELFF
CDR3 DNA: TGTGCCACCAGTGACCCAAACACCGGGGAGCTGTTTTTT

J gene: TRBJ2-2
V gene: TRBV7-9
D gene: NA
clone size: many
CDR3 protein: CASSLALGEITGELFF
CDR3 DNA: TGTGCCAGCAGCTTAGCCTTGGGGGAGATTACCGGGGAGCTGTTTTTT

J gene: TRBJ2-3
V gene: TRBV14
D gene: NA
clone size: NA
CDR3 protein: CASSQGTAPHTQYF
CDR3 DNA: TGTGCCAGCAGCCAAGGGACTGCTCCGCATACGCAGTACTTT

J gene: TRBJ2-7
V gene: TRBV20-1
D gene: NA
clone size: many
CDR3 protein: CSARDLRASSSSYEQYF
CDR3 DNA: TGCAGTGCTAGAGATCTCAGGGCTAGTTCAAGCTCCTACGAGCAGTACTTC

J gene: TRBJ1-1
V gene: TRBV27
D gene: NA
clone size: many
CDR3 protein: CASSPSILNTEAFF
CDR3 DNA: TGTGCCAGCAGTCCCTCCATACTGAACACTGAAGCTTTCTTT

J gene: TRBJ1-2
V gene: TRBV2
D gene: NA
clone size: many
CDR3 protein: CASSDGQGRGYTF
CDR3 DNA: TGTGCCAGCAGTGATGGTCAGGGACGAGGCTACACCTTC

J gene: TRBJ1-3
V gene: TRBV14
D gene: NA
clone size: NA
CDR3 protein: CASSQIGGVGNTIYF
CDR3 DNA: TGTGCCAGCAGCCAAATTGGGGGGGTCGGAAACACCATATATTTT

J gene: TRBJ1-1
V gene: TRBV28
D gene: NA
clone size: few
CDR3 protein: CATEVRRGEAFF
CDR3 DNA: TGTGCCACCGAGGTCCGGAGGGGCGAAGCTTTCTTT

J gene: TRBJ2-3
V gene: TRBV11-1
D gene: TRBD2
clone size: many
CDR3 protein: CASSPRRAGDTDTQYF
CDR3 DNA: TGTGCCAGCAGCCCGAGGAGAGCGGGAGATACAGATACGCAGTATTTT

J gene: TRBJ1-6
V gene: TRBV11-2
D gene: NA
clone size: NA
CDR3 protein: CASSLGTGWNNSPLHF
CDR3 DNA: TGTGCCAGCAGCTTAGGAACAGGGTGGAATAATTCACCCCTCCACTTT

J gene: TRBJ1-6
V gene: TRBV19
D gene: NA
clone size: NA
CDR3 protein: CASNQQLDSPLHF
CDR3 DNA: TGTGCCAGTAACCAACAGCTGGATTCACCCCTCCACTTT

J gene: TRBJ1-1
V gene: TRBV20-1
D gene: TRBD1
clone size: many
CDR3 protein: CSARQGIAEAFF
CDR3 DNA: TGCAGTGCTCGACAGGGAATCGCTGAAGCTTTCTTT

J gene: TRBJ2-3
V gene: TRBV18
D gene: TRBD1
clone size: NA
CDR3 protein: CASSPRGRSDTQYF
CDR3 DNA: TGTGCCAGCTCACCAAGGGGGCGCAGCGATACGCAGTATTTT

J gene: TRBJ1-6
V gene: TRBV28
D gene: TRBD1
clone size: many
CDR3 protein: CAVSGTVNSPLHF
CDR3 DNA: TGTGCCGTCTCCGGGACAGTGAATTCACCCCTCCACTTT

J gene: TRBJ2-1
V gene: TRBV11-2
D gene: NA
clone size: many
CDR3 protein: CASSSDNDEQFF
CDR3 DNA: TGTGCCAGCAGCTCAGATAACGATGAGCAGTTCTTC

J gene: TRBJ2-1
V gene: TRBV20-1
D gene: TRBD2
clone size: NA
CDR3 protein: CSASQLAGAESYDDQFF
CDR3 DNA: TGCAGTGCTAGTCAGCTAGCGGGAGCCGAGTCTTACGATGATCAGTTCTTC

J gene: TRBJ2-1
V gene: TRBV5-1
D gene: TRBD2
clone size: many
CDR3 protein: CASSLYSGSHNEQFF
CDR3 DNA: TGCGCCAGCAGCTTGTATAGCGGGAGCCACAATGAGCAGTTCTTC

J gene: TRBJ1-6
V gene: TRBV6-1
D gene: NA
clone size: many
CDR3 protein: CASSETPGTNNSPLHF
CDR3 DNA: TGTGCCAGCAGTGAAACACCCGGGACAAACAATTCACCCCTCCACTTT